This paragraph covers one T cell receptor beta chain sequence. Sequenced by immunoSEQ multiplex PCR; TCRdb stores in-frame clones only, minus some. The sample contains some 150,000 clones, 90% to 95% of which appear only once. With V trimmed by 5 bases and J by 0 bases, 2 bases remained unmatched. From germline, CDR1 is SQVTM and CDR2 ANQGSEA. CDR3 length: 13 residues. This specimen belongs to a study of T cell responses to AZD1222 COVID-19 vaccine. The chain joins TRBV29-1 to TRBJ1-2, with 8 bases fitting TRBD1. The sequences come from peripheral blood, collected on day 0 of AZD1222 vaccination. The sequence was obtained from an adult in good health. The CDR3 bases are TGCAGCGTTATACAGGGGGCTAACTATGGCTACACCTTC. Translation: CSVIQGANYGYTF.